Shown below are 13 T cell receptor beta chains from a single sample sequenced in a study of T cells in Graves' hyperthyroidism and ophthalmopathy. Amplification of TCR beta CDR3 regions used RNA as the template. A set of HTBI primers served as the primers for a first-round RT-PCR of the TCR CDR3. TCRdb used MiXCR to reprocess the multiplex PCR reads, holding one entry per CDR3 protein. The table lists 300,000 to 450,000 distinct CDR3 sequences, about 15% of them singletons. Source material: blood. These receptors all come from a woman in her thirties with Graves' ophthalmopathy.

The rearrangement uses TRBV2 and TRBJ2-3; TRBD1 matches 7 bases. The CDR3 has 13 residues. Germline CDR1 reads SNHLY; CDR2 reads FYNNEI. Trimming at V came to 5 bases and at J to 4 bases, leaving 3 bases not matched to a gene. Here the CDR3 DNA reads TGTGCCAGCAGTAACAGGGGAGCAGATACGCAGTATTTT. Translated: CASSNRGADTQYF.

The table lists this clonotype with many counts. The V and J genes are TRBV7-9 and TRBJ1-5, with 7 bases identical to TRBD1. This CDR3 region has 15 residues. Germline V gene data show CDR1 as SEHNR and CDR2 as FQNEAQ (reference sequence). Trimming at V came to 0 bases and at J to 6 bases, leaving 5 bases not matched to a gene. CDR3 protein: CASSLADRAAQPQHF. The CDR3 nucleotides read TGTGCCAGCAGCTTAGCCGACAGGGCCGCTCAGCCCCAGCATTTT.

This clonotype occurred many times. The chain carries TRBV27 and TRBJ1-2; 7 positions match TRBD1. Germline V CDR1 and CDR2: MNHEY, SMNVEV (reference sequence). The CDR3 consists of 15 residues. V lost 1 base to trimming and J lost 1 base; unmatched junction nucleotides: 3. This CDR3 is CASSLLAGGNYGYTF. The CDR3 DNA is TGTGCCAGCAGTTTATTGGCAGGGGGTAACTATGGCTACACCTTC.

This clonotype was recorded at least ten times. The rearrangement joins TRBV28 to TRBJ1-6; tentatively, D is TRBD1 (6 bases). This CDR3 contains 15 residues. V lost 7 bases to trimming and J lost 7 bases, with 17 bases between them. Germline V gene lookup returns CDR1 MDHEN and CDR2 SYDVKM. The CDR3 DNA sequence: TGTGCCAGCACCCCAAGGACAGAACCCAATTCACCCCTCCACTTT. Translation gives CASTPRTEPNSPLHF.

This clonotype has a count of ten or more. The chain carries TRBV7-2 and TRBJ2-1; 12 bases align to TRBD1. Germline CDR1 reads SGHTA; CDR2 reads FQGNSA. V was pared by 0 bases and J by 9 bases, with 3 bases of the junction left unmatched. The CDR3 has 15 amino acids. The CDR3 DNA reads TGTGCCAGCAGCTTAGCGGGACAGGGGGCGCGTGAGCAGTTCTTC. Its translation: CASSLAGQGAREQFF.

The V and J genes are TRBV6-1 and TRBJ1-5, with D uncertain. The CDR3 loop spans 12 amino acids. Germline CDR1 reads MNHNS; CDR2 reads SASEGT. V shed 5 bases and J shed 5 bases, with 7 bases lying between them. The CDR3 region has the DNA TGTGCCAGCAGTATCCTGTATCAGCCCCAGCATTTT. Residues: CASSILYQPQHF.

There are a few counts of this clonotype. The chain employs TRBV28 and TRBJ2-5, with D unresolved. The V and J ends lost 2 bases and 2 bases respectively, with 9 bases between them. The length of the CDR3 is 14 residues. Germline V gives CDR1 MDHEN, CDR2 SYDVKM. CDR3 region: CASSLRTEQETQYF. The CDR3 bases are TGTGCCAGCAGTTTACGGACCGAACAAGAGACCCAGTACTTC.

This clonotype was seen only a few times. The genes are TRBV27 and TRBJ1-1; no clear D gene. The V gene lost 5 bases and the J gene lost 5 bases, with 21 bases spanning the gap. Germline CDR1 MNHEY, CDR2 SMNVEV (reference sequence). The CDR3 has 16 amino acids. The CDR3 DNA reads TGTGCCAGCAGTAGTCGTGACGGACGTGATGGGACTGAAGCTTTCTTT. Encoded protein: CASSSRDGRDGTEAFF.

This clonotype was seen at least ten times. CDR3 residues: CASSQFREKQFF. DNA of the CDR3: TGTGCCAGCAGCCAATTCAGGGAGAAGCAGTTCTTC. V gene TRBV4-2 combines with J gene TRBJ2-1; D could derive from TRBD1 or TRBD2 (5 bases each). V was shortened by 2 bases and J by 11 bases, with 10 bases between the two germline ends. Germline-derived CDR1 and CDR2 are LGHNA and YNFKEQ. The length of the CDR3 is 12 residues.

The V gene is TRBV28, the J gene TRBJ1-3; no definite D call. Trimming cost V 4 bases and J 2 bases, with 6 bases left between them. CDR3 length equals 13 residues. In germline, CDR1 is MDHEN, CDR2 SYDVKM. The CDR3 here is CASSWGTGNTIYF. CDR3 DNA sequence: TGTGCCAGCAGTTGGGGTACTGGAAACACCATATATTTT.

The chain carries TRBV12-3 or TRBV12-4 and TRBJ2-1, with TRBD1 as a possible D gene (6 bases). V lost 6 bases and J lost 12, with 15 bases in between. This CDR3 contains 12 residues. The CDR3 nucleotides read TGTGCCAGCAGCAAAACAGGGCAGGTGCAGTTCTTC. This sequence encodes CASSKTGQVQFF.

This clonotype came up many times. The chain employs TRBV7-2 and TRBJ1-3, with D possibly TRBD1 on 5 matching bases. Per germline, CDR1 SGHTA and CDR2 FQGNSA. V lost 5 bases to trimming and J lost 16 bases, with 21 bases between them. The CDR3 length is 13 residues. CDR3 protein: CASSLSFGGRIYF. The CDR3 nucleotides are TGTGCCAGCAGCCTGTCTTTTGGGGGACGCATTTATTTT.

This clonotype appeared many times. V is TRBV12-3 or TRBV12-4 and J is TRBJ1-6; possibly TRBD1 for D (6 bases). Trimming removed 3 bases at V and 6 bases at J, with 15 bases between. This CDR3 has 16 amino acids. CDR3 nucleotide sequence: TGTGCCAGCAGTTTTAGGACAGCAGAGATTAATTCACCCCTCCACTTT. Encoded protein: CASSFRTAEINSPLHF.